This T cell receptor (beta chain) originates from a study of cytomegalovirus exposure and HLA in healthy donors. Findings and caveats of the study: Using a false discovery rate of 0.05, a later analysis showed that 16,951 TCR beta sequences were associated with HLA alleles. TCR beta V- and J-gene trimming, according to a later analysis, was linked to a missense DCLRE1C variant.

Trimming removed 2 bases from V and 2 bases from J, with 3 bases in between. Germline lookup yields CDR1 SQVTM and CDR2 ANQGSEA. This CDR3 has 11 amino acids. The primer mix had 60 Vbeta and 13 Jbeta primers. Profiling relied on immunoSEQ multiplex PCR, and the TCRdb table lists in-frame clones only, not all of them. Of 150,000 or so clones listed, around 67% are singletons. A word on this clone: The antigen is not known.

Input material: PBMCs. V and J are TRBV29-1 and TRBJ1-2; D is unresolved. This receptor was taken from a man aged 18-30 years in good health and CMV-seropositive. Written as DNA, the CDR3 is TGCAGCGTTGAACAGAACTATGGCTACACCTTC. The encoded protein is CSVEQNYGYTF.